This entry concerns a single T cell receptor (beta chain). This sample was included in a study of OX40 agonist ivuxolimab in advanced cancers. TCRdb keeps only in-frame clones here, not all; method: immunoSEQ multiplex PCR. The top ten hold 8.5% to 10% of the sample, which has 20,000 to 30,000 clones, over 75% seen once. Sampling times: baseline, cycle 4 day 1, cycle 7 day 1. The clonotype comes from an adult with an advanced solid tumor such as melanoma, head and neck, liver or kidney cancer. The sequencing here drew on CD4+ or CD8+ T cells sorted from blood, taken in a trial of the OX40 agonist ivuxolimab.

The chain's CDR3 is CASSQGQDNSPLHF. The DNA of the CDR3 is TGTGCCAGCTCACAGGGGCAAGATAATTCACCCCTCCACTTT. This chain uses TRBV2 with TRBJ1-6; TRBD1 matches at 7 bases. With V trimmed by 8 bases and J by 5 bases, 6 bases remained unmatched. CDR3 size: 14 residues. Germline V gene sequence: CDR1 SNHLY, CDR2 FYNNEI.